Described below is a single T cell receptor beta chain sequence and its context. CDR1 LNHDA and CDR2 SQIVND come from the germline V gene (reference sequence). V was pared by 2 bases and J by 4 bases, with 6 bases of the junction left unmatched. CDR3 size: 16 residues. The sample comes from a study of technical replicates of blood from a few donors. The table came from immunoSEQ multiplex PCR; TCRdb's copy has only in-frame clones and leaves some out. The sample contains about 83,000 clones, 85% to 95% of which appear only once. The sequence was obtained from a human donor in good health. The V gene is TRBV19, the J gene TRBJ2-7; TRBD2 matches 12 bases. Sequences were obtained from T cells isolated from PBMCs. This CDR3 reads CASSITLAGGRYEQYF. As DNA, the CDR3 is TGTGCCAGTAGTATAACCCTAGCGGGAGGGAGATACGAGCAGTACTTC.